The 19 T cell receptor beta chains below were found in one sample sequenced in a study of immune evolution from preneoplasia to lung adenocarcinoma. Clones were sequenced by immunoSEQ multiplex PCR, and TCRdb holds only the in-frame ones, with some missing. The data hold 8,000 to 10,000 clones, with 70% to 85% observed a single time. Sequenced: FFPE lung adenocarcinoma in situ tissue. These receptors were obtained from a person aged 55-80 years with lung adenocarcinoma.

This clone was observed once. The chain uses TRBV11-2 and TRBJ2-5; 9 positions agree with TRBD1. This CDR3 has 15 residues. After removal of 5 bases from V and 4 bases from J, the junction contained 8 bases not matched to a gene. The germline V gene encodes CDR1 SGHAT and CDR2 FQNNGV. The CDR3 bases are TGTGCCAGCAGCGCCTGGACAGGGGAAGTAGAGACCCAGTACTTC. Translated: CASSAWTGEVETQYF.

The rearrangement joins TRBV18 to TRBJ1-4; 10 bases map to TRBD1. CDR1 is KGHSH, CDR2 LQKENI, per germline. This CDR3 spans 14 amino acids. After removal of 3 bases from V and 6 bases from J, the junction contained 1 base not matched to a gene. The CDR3 sequence: CASSPGTGDEKLFF. CDR3 coding DNA: TGTGCCAGCTCACCCGGGACAGGGGATGAAAAACTGTTTTTT.

The V call is TRBV30, the J call TRBJ1-2; D unresolved. There are 15 residues in the CDR3. From germline, CDR1 is GTSNPN and CDR2 SVGIG (reference sequence). Trimming shortened V by 4 bases and J by 2 bases, and 17 bases separated the two germline ends. This CDR3 is CAWKPGWRTNYGYTF. The CDR3 DNA sequence: TGTGCCTGGAAACCTGGGTGGAGGACCAACTATGGCTACACCTTC.

V gene TRBV4-2 combines with J gene TRBJ1-2; D is unresolved. V lost 3 bases, J lost 4 bases, and 12 bases lay in between. Germline V gives CDR1 LGHNA, CDR2 YNFKEQ. The CDR3 is made up of 14 amino acids. The CDR3 DNA follows: TGTGCCAGCAGCCATGTGGGGTTTGGCTATGGCTACACCTTC. It specifies CASSHVGFGYGYTF.

V usage is TRBV11-2 and J usage is TRBJ1-6; unclear D gene. CDR1 and CDR2 from the germline V gene are SGHAT and FQNNGV. The CDR3 contains 13 residues. The V end was cut by 0 bases, the J end by 11 bases, with 8 bases between. Here the CDR3 DNA reads TGTGCCAGCAGCTTAGATAGCCGGGCACCCCTCCACTTT. Residues: CASSLDSRAPLHF.

The V call is TRBV7-8, the J call TRBJ2-7; possibly TRBD1 or TRBD2 for D (5 bases each). The CDR3 extends over 14 amino acids. V lost 1 base, J lost 1 base, and 8 bases lay in between. From germline, CDR1 is SGHVS and CDR2 FQNEAQ. CDR3 residues: CASSLGGGSYEQYF. CDR3 coding DNA: TGTGCCAGCAGCTTAGGTGGGGGTTCCTACGAGCAGTACTTC.

V and J are TRBV6-5 and TRBJ1-2, with D tentatively TRBD1 (5 bases). With 6 bases removed from V and 2 bases from J, the gap between germline ends came to 10 bases. Germline CDR1 is MNHEY and CDR2 is SVGAGI. CDR3 length: 13 amino acids. The CDR3 loop reads CASSPGINYGYTF. CDR3 in DNA: TGTGCCAGCAGCCCAGGGATAAACTATGGCTACACCTTC.

On this clone itself: The same CDR3 is also encoded by other DNA sequences in this sample. V and J are TRBV6-5 and TRBJ1-1; 8 bases align to TRBD1. J gave up 3 bases and V 2 bases, and 5 bases lay outside the gene matches. The germline V gene encodes CDR1 MNHEY and CDR2 SVGAGI. The length of the CDR3 is 15 residues. CDR3 nucleotides: TGTGCCAGCAGTTACACGACAGGGGAGGACACTGAAGCTTTCTTT. Its translation is CASSYTTGEDTEAFF.

This chain connects TRBV7-9 to TRBJ1-2, with D uncertain. This CDR3 region has 14 residues. V lost 3 bases and J lost 6, with 14 bases in between. Germline V lookup: CDR1 SEHNR, CDR2 FQNEAQ (reference sequence). CDR3 nucleotide sequence: TGTGCCAGCAGCTTGGCAGAGGAGGTACATGGCTACACCTTC. It encodes CASSLAEEVHGYTF.

The rearrangement links TRBV6-6 to TRBJ1-1; D is ambiguous. The germline V gene has CDR1 MNHNY and CDR2 SVGAGI (reference sequence). This CDR3 comprises 14 residues. V lost 2 bases and J 1 base, leaving 8 bases between the germline ends. In DNA, the CDR3 is TGTGCCAGCAGTTACCAGCCGAGGAACACTGAAGCTTTCTTT. This encodes CASSYQPRNTEAFF.

The sample holds a few counts of this clone. The genes are TRBV6-1 and TRBJ2-2; D not certain. The CDR3 is made up of 14 amino acids. From germline, CDR1 is MNHNS and CDR2 SASEGT. V was cut by 4 bases and J by 3 bases, with 9 bases left in between. The CDR3 coding sequence is TGTGCCAGCAGTGCCGCGTTGGACACCGGGGAGCTGTTTTTT. Encoded protein: CASSAALDTGELFF.

The chain employs TRBV15 and TRBJ2-6; tentatively, D is TRBD2 (6 bases). There are 16 residues in the CDR3. The V and J ends lost 2 bases and 0 bases respectively, with 8 bases between them. Germline loops: CDR1 LNHNV, CDR2 YYDKDF (reference sequence). CDR3 amino acids: CATSRRGLSGANVLTF. CDR3 bases: TGTGCCACCAGCAGAAGGGGACTCTCTGGGGCCAACGTCCTGACTTTC. Based on the CDR3 plus reference TRBV15 and TRBJ2-6, the full variable domain is DAMVIQNPRYQVTQFGKPVTLSCSQTLNHNVMYWYQQKSSQAPKLLFHYYDKDFNNEADTPDNFQSRRPNTSFCFLDIRSPGLGDTAMYLCATSRRGLSGANVLTFGAGSRLTVL.

The chain joins TRBV29-1 to TRBJ2-7, with a weak D call TRBD1 (6 bases). Germline V gene data show CDR1 as SQVTM and CDR2 as ANQGSEA. CDR3 size: 14 residues. Trimming left V 6 bases short and J 3 bases short, with 18 bases between. The CDR3 nucleotides are TGCAGCGTCGGAACAGGGCTGTCCCTCTACGAGCAGTACTTC. As protein: CSVGTGLSLYEQYF.

V gene TRBV4-2 combines with J gene TRBJ2-5; perhaps TRBD2 as D (5 bases). Germline CDR1 is LGHNA and CDR2 is YNFKEQ. This CDR3 is 14 amino acids long. V was clipped by 4 bases and J by 1 base, with 10 bases between them. The CDR3 bases are TGTGCCAGCAGCCCCGGTACTAGCCAAGAGACCCAGTACTTC. It is translated as CASSPGTSQETQYF.

This clone turned up a few times. V usage is TRBV27 and J usage is TRBJ2-7; TRBD1 is a possible D gene (6 bases). The CDR3 is made up of 14 amino acids. Germline CDR1 MNHEY, CDR2 SMNVEV (reference sequence). The V end lost 5 bases, the J end lost 5 bases, and 16 bases lay between the germline ends. CDR3 nucleotides: TGTGCCAGCAGTCCCACCCGGGACACACACGAGCAGTACTTC. Translating it yields CASSPTRDTHEQYF.

This rearrangement joins TRBV18 to TRBJ2-3; no reliable D call. Trimming stripped 1 base from V and 4 bases from J, with 6 bases between. There are 13 residues in the CDR3. Germline lookup yields CDR1 KGHSH and CDR2 LQKENI. CDR3 loop: CASSPLAADTQYF. The CDR3 DNA reads as TGTGCCAGCTCACCACTAGCTGCAGATACGCAGTATTTT.

In its sample, this clone ranks as medium-sized (0.01 to 0.1%). The chain employs TRBV4-2 and TRBJ2-5; 7 nucleotides match TRBD2. CDR1 and CDR2 (germline): LGHNA, YNFKEQ. J lost 2 bases, V lost 2 bases, and 17 bases had no gene match. The CDR3 is made up of 19 amino acids. For the CDR3, the DNA is TGTGCCAGCAGCCAACTACTGGGACTATCCCAGTTGAGGCAAGAGACCCAGTACTTC. Translation gives CASSQLLGLSQLRQETQYF.

This clone was detected a few times. The chain links TRBV7-2 to TRBJ1-2; D might be TRBD1 (6 bases). Germline V lookup: CDR1 SGHTA, CDR2 FQGNSA. The CDR3 contains 15 residues. Trimming took 0 bases from V and 8 from J, leaving 16 bases between them. In DNA, the CDR3 is TGTGCCAGCAGCTTAGCTCTGCCAGGGGCATTCGGCTACACCTTC. Translating gives CASSLALPGAFGYTF.

This chain uses TRBV11-3 with TRBJ2-5; the match to TRBD1 covers 8 bases. Germline CDR1 SGHNT, CDR2 YENEEA. This CDR3 spans 15 amino acids. J gave up 5 bases and V 1 base, and 6 bases lay outside the gene matches. The CDR3 sequence: CASSLGTGPEETQYF. In nucleotides, the CDR3 is TGTGCCAGCAGCTTAGGGACAGGGCCCGAGGAGACCCAGTACTTC.